What follows are 10 T cell receptor beta chains derived from one specimen sequenced in a study of blood T cell repertoires in COVID-19 (dated by TCRdb to 2020 to 2021). Libraries were built with the immunoSEQ multiplex PCR assay. Entries here come from immuneACCESS through TCRdb and include only in-frame sequences with V and J called. Some clones fail to appear in such tables; in the studies checked, an unresolved V gene covers under half of the shortfall, and the cause of the remainder is unknown. The sample table records about 74,000 clones; about 90% of these occur just once. The ten largest make up under 1.1% of the sample. The sequenced material came from peripheral blood. The receptors shown here come from a woman aged 45-60 years in a cohort sampled during active COVID-19.

The chain recombines TRBV3-1 (or the pseudogene TRBV3-2) with TRBJ2-7; 9 nucleotides line up with TRBD1. CDR3 length: 14 amino acids. Per germline, CDR1 LGHDT and CDR2 YNNKEL (reference sequence). V shed 4 bases, J shed 3 bases, and the junction held 4 bases outside the gene matches. The chain's CDR3 is CASSPRDRVYEQYF. CDR3 in DNA: TGTGCCAGCAGCCCCAGGGACAGGGTCTACGAGCAGTACTTC.

The rearrangement joins TRBV10-1 to TRBJ2-2, with TRBD2 identical over 8 bases. The V segment lost 6 bases and the J segment 5 bases; nucleotides outside the gene matches: 2. CDR1 and CDR2 (germline): WNHNN, SYGVQD (reference sequence). This CDR3 has 13 amino acids. As DNA, the CDR3 is TGCGCCAGCAGATCTAGCGGGACCGGGGAGCTGTTTTTT. It encodes CASRSSGTGELFF.

V and J are TRBV24-1 and TRBJ2-1; 8 bases match TRBD1. The CDR3 totals 17 residues. Losses at the gene ends were 3 bases for V and 0 bases for J; bases not matched to a gene: 6. The V gene's germline CDR1 is KGHDR and CDR2 SFDVKD. The CDR3 reads CATSDGDRPSSYNEQFF. In DNA, the CDR3 is TGTGCCACCAGTGATGGGGACAGGCCCAGCTCCTACAATGAGCAGTTCTTC.

This rearrangement joins TRBV30 to TRBJ2-7; D gene uncertain. V was cut by 2 bases and J by 2 bases, with 10 bases left in between. The germline V gene encodes CDR1 GTSNPN and CDR2 SVGIG (reference sequence). This CDR3 comprises 13 residues. The CDR3 spells CAWSRGSPYEQYF. In DNA, the CDR3 is TGTGCCTGGAGTCGAGGCTCTCCCTACGAGCAGTACTTC.

J is TRBJ2-1 and V is TRBV28, with D perhaps TRBD2 (5 bases). V dropped 3 bases and J dropped 7 bases, with 13 bases sitting between them. The CDR3 contains 14 residues. Germline CDR1 MDHEN, CDR2 SYDVKM. In nucleotides, the CDR3 is TGTGCCAGCAGTTTCCGGGGATCCCTTAATGAGCAGTTCTTC. Its protein is CASSFRGSLNEQFF. The full variable domain, in which reference TRBV28 and TRBJ2-1 provide the parts outside the CDR3, is DVKVTQSSRYLVKRTGEKVFLECVQDMDHENMFWYRQDPGLGLRLIYFSYDVKMKEKGDIPEGYSVSREKKERFSLILESASTNQTSMYLCASSFRGSLNEQFFGPGTRLTVL.

This clone appeared a single time. The chain couples TRBV6-5 to TRBJ1-3; D ambiguous. The CDR3 loop spans 14 amino acids. The V gene's germline CDR1 is MNHEY and CDR2 SVGAGI. V dropped 9 bases and J dropped 1 base, with 13 bases sitting between them. The CDR3: CASGLDLSGNTIYF. The CDR3 DNA sequence: TGTGCCAGTGGACTGGACCTATCTGGAAACACCATATATTTT.

The count of this clone is one. The genes are TRBV6-4 and TRBJ2-5; D is perhaps TRBD1 (7 bases). Trimming left V 6 bases short and J 5 bases short, with 13 bases between. Germline-derived CDR1 and CDR2 are MRHNA and SNTAGT. The CDR3 has 13 residues. The CDR3, as DNA: TGTGCCAGCAGCAGGGGGGCTGGGGAGACCCAGTACTTC. It encodes CASSRGAGETQYF.

The chain joins TRBV6-6 to TRBJ2-7; 10 bases agree with TRBD2. Germline-derived CDR1 and CDR2 are MNHNY and SVGAGI (reference sequence). Trimming at V came to 4 bases and at J to 3 bases, leaving 6 bases not matched to a gene. CDR3 size: 15 residues. This chain's CDR3 is CASSLTSGPYYEQYF. The CDR3 DNA is TGTGCCAGCAGTTTGACTAGCGGGCCTTACTACGAGCAGTACTTC.

This chain connects TRBV3-1 (or the pseudogene TRBV3-2) to TRBJ2-1; the D gene is possibly TRBD2 (6 bases). CDR3 size: 13 residues. The V gene's germline CDR1 is LGHDT and CDR2 YNNKEL (reference sequence). Trimming shortened V by 4 bases and J by 11 bases, and 15 bases separated the two germline ends. The DNA of the CDR3 is TGTGCCAGCAGCCCCCGGGGGACGGGCAAGCAGTTCTTC. Translation gives CASSPRGTGKQFF.

The chain has TRBV5-5 and TRBJ2-5, with TRBD1 as a possible D gene (5 bases). In germline, CDR1 is SGHKS, CDR2 YYEKEE (reference sequence). V was trimmed by 2 bases and J by 5 bases, leaving 13 bases between them. This CDR3 contains 14 residues. The CDR3 loop reads CASSFPGPGETQYF. The CDR3 DNA reads as TGTGCCAGCAGCTTCCCAGGCCCAGGGGAGACCCAGTACTTC.